These T cell receptor beta chains were read from a single sample in a study of cytomegalovirus exposure and HLA in healthy donors. Measured with immunoSEQ multiplex PCR; TCRdb has only the in-frame clones, and not every one. The sample lists 100,000 to 150,000 clones; 88% were seen once. Input material: PBMCs. All receptors come from a man younger than 40 in good health and CMV-seronegative. Each CDR3 is given with its conserved first and last residue. The order of the fields is D gene, V gene, clone size, J gene, CDR3 protein, CDR3 DNA. D genes are given only for firm matches. Part of the rows lack a size; the others show once, few, many or a class for expanded clones.

TRBD2	TRBV6-1	.	TRBJ2-3	CASSGGWTSGSSDTQYF	TGTGCCAGCAGTGGGGGGTGGACTAGCGGGAGTTCAGATACGCAGTATTTT
.	TRBV27	.	TRBJ2-7	CASSLSPSGNEQYF	TGTGCCAGCAGTTTATCACCGTCAGGGAACGAGCAGTACTTC
TRBD1	TRBV7-6	few	TRBJ1-1	CASSKNRGTTEAFF	TGTGCCAGCAGCAAAAACAGGGGCACCACTGAAGCTTTCTTT
.	TRBV12-5	.	TRBJ2-5	CASGFTSGGRDLKETQYF	TGTGCTAGTGGTTTTACATCTGGAGGAAGAGACCTAAAAGAGACCCAGTACTTC
.	TRBV4-1	.	TRBJ1-5	CASSQVEYSSGNQPQHF	TGCGCCAGCAGCCAAGTCGAGTACTCTTCGGGCAATCAGCCCCAGCATTTT
TRBD2	TRBV15	.	TRBJ2-2	CATSILAGTGELFF	TGTGCCACCAGCATACTAGCGGGAACCGGGGAGCTGTTTTTT
TRBD2	TRBV19	.	TRBJ2-7	CASSISGTWNEQYF	TGTGCCAGTAGTATTAGCGGGACCTGGAACGAGCAGTACTTC
.	TRBV7-3	.	TRBJ2-5	CASSPKGGETQYF	TGTGCCAGCAGCCCTAAGGGAGGAGAGACCCAGTACTTC
.	TRBV6-5	.	TRBJ1-5	CASSYQGAGNQPQHF	TGTGCCAGCAGTTACCAGGGTGCGGGCAATCAGCCCCAGCATTTT
.	TRBV30	.	TRBJ1-1	CAWSAQGNTEAFF	TGTGCCTGGAGTGCCCAGGGGAACACTGAAGCTTTCTTT
TRBD1	TRBV11-2	.	TRBJ2-6	CASSIQGTQGSGANVLTF	TGTGCCAGCAGCATACAGGGGACCCAAGGCTCTGGGGCCAACGTCCTGACTTTC
.	TRBV15	.	TRBJ2-7	CATSASRGGVYEQYF	TGTGCCACCAGCGCCAGTAGGGGGGGAGTCTACGAGCAGTACTTC
TRBD1	TRBV9	.	TRBJ1-2	CASSLKGQFYGYTF	TGTGCCAGCAGCCTTAAGGGACAGTTCTATGGCTACACCTTC
.	TRBV6-6	few	TRBJ1-5	CASSIQGHQPQHF	TGTGCCAGCAGTATACAGGGTCACCAGCCCCAGCATTTT
TRBD2	TRBV11-2	.	TRBJ2-7	CASSSTHGTSLYEQYF	TGTGCCAGCAGCTCCACCCACGGGACTAGCCTCTACGAGCAGTACTTC
TRBD2	TRBV10-1	.	TRBJ2-7	CASRPSGTQYF	TGCGCCAGCAGACCTAGCGGGACGCAGTACTTC
TRBD1	TRBV5-5	.	TRBJ2-5	CASSQDRGWETQYF	TGTGCCAGCAGCCAGGACAGGGGTTGGGAGACCCAGTACTTC
.	TRBV5-4	few	TRBJ1-2	CASSLVGGSSGYTF	TGTGCCAGCAGCTTGGTAGGAGGATCGTCCGGCTACACCTTC
.	TRBV30	.	TRBJ2-2	CAWRGQNTGELFF	TGTGCCTGGAGGGGACAGAACACCGGGGAGCTGTTTTTT
TRBD1	TRBV27	.	TRBJ1-2	CASSWGQEPLSYTF	TGTGCCAGCAGTTGGGGACAGGAACCCCTTTCCTACACCTTC
TRBD1	TRBV29-1	.	TRBJ2-1	CSVDPRQGEYSYNEQFF	TGCAGCGTTGACCCCCGGCAGGGGGAATACTCCTACAATGAGCAGTTCTTC
TRBD2	TRBV4-1	once	TRBJ2-4	CASSQEGLALSIQYF	TGCGCCAGCAGCCAAGAGGGACTAGCTTTGAGCATTCAGTACTTC
TRBD2	TRBV9	once	TRBJ2-7	CASSATSGYEQYF	TGTGCCAGCAGCGCCACTAGCGGCTACGAGCAGTACTTC
.	TRBV7-2	.	TRBJ2-2	CASSLNTIPTGELFF	TGTGCCAGCAGCCTGAACACCATTCCCACCGGGGAGCTGTTTTTT
TRBD1	TRBV7-2	.	TRBJ2-7	CASSLVSGTGDPYEQYF	TGTGCCAGCAGCTTAGTGTCCGGGACAGGGGACCCCTACGAGCAGTACTTC
TRBD2	TRBV7-2	.	TRBJ2-3	CASRLRLAGVGTQYF	TGTGCCAGCAGGCTAAGACTAGCGGGAGTGGGTACGCAGTATTTT